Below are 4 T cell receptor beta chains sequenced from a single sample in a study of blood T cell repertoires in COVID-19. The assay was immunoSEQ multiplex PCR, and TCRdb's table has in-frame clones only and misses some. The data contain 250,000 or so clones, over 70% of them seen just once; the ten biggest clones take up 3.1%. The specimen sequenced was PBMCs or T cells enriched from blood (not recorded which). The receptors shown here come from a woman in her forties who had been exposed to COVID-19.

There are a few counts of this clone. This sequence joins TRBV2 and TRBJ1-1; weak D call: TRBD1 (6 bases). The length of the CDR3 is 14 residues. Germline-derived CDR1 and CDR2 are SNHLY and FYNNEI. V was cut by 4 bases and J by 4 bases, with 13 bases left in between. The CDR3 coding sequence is TGTGCCAGCAGTGTTGAAAGGGGGGGCACTGAAGCTTTCTTT. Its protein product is CASSVERGGTEAFF.

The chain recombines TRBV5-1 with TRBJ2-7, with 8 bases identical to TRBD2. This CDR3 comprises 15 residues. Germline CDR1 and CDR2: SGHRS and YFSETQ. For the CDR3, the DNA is TGTGCCAGCAGCTTCTCTTGGCGGGAGGCCTACGAGCAGTACGTC. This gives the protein CASSFSWREAYEQYV.

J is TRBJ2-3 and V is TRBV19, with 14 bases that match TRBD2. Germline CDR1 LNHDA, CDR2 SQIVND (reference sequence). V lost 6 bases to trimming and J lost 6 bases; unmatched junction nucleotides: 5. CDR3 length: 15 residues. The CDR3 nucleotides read TGTGCCAGTAGCTCGACTAGCGGGAGGGGGGATACGCAGTATTTT. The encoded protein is CASSSTSGRGDTQYF. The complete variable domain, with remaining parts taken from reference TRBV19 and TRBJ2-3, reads DGGITQSPKYLFRKEGQNVTLSCEQNLNHDAMYWYRQDPGQGLRLIYYSQIVNDFQKGDIAEGYSVSREKKESFPLTVTSAQKNPTAFYLCASSSTSGRGDTQYFGPGTRLTVL.

The CDR3 DNA follows: TGTGCCAGCACGGGGTTCACAGATACGCAGTATTTT. It yields the protein CASTGFTDTQYF. The chain uses TRBV5-4 and TRBJ2-3; tentatively, D is TRBD2 (5 bases). The CDR3 runs 12 residues. V shed 6 bases and J shed 2 bases, with 7 bases lying between them. Germline V gives CDR1 SGHNT, CDR2 YYREEE (reference sequence).